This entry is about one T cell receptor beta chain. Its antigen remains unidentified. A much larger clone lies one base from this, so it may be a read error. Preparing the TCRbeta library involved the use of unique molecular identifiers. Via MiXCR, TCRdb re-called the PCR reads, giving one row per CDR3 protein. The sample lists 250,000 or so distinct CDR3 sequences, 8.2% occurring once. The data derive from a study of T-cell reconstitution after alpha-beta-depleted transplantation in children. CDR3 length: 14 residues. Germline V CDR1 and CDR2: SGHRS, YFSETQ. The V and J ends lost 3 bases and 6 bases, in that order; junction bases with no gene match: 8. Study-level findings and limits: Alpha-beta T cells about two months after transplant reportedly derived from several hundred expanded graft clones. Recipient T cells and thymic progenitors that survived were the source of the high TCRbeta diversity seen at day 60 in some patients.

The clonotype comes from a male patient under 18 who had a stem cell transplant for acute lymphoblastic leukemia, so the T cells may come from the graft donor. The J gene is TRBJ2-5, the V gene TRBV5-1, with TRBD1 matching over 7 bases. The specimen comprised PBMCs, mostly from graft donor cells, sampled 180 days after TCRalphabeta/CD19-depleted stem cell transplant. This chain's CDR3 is CASSSATGQQTQYF. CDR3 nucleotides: TGCGCCAGCAGCTCCGCGACAGGGCAACAGACCCAGTACTTC. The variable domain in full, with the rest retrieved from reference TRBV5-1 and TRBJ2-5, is KAGVTQTPRYLIKTRGQQVTLSCSPISGHRSVSWYQQTPGQGLQFLFEYFSETQRNKGNFPGRFSGRQFSNSRSEMNVSTLELGDSALYLCASSSATGQQTQYFGPGTRLLVL.